The subject of this entry is one TCR beta chain. Specified treatment: randomized to nivolumab then ipilimumab (arm A) or the reverse (arm B). DNA-damaging chemotherapy had not been given to any patient beforehand. Sorted cells were live CD3+CD8+, lacking CD19 and CD56, from PBMCs. The sample originates from a study of sequential checkpoint blockade in melanoma. TCRdb's table, derived via immunoSEQ multiplex PCR, lists solely in-frame clones and lacks some. This table has fewer than 20,000 clones, around 83% appearing once. CDR1 and CDR2 from the germline V gene are PRHDT and FYEKMQ (reference sequence). After removal of 5 bases from V and 6 bases from J, the junction contained 6 bases not matched to a gene. There are 15 residues in the CDR3.

This clonotype was obtained from a human donor with melanoma. The specimen was CD8+ T cells sorted from blood (inferred from file names), collected from a patient given nivolumab and ipilimumab in sequence. This rearrangement joins TRBV13 to TRBJ2-2, with 10 bases that match TRBD1. CDR3 nucleotide sequence: TGTGCCAGCAGCGGTCCGGGACAGGGGCCCGGGGAGCTGTTTTTT. It encodes CASSGPGQGPGELFF.